The 32 T cell receptor beta chains below all came from one sample that was sequenced in a study of blood T cell repertoires in COVID-19. Here immunoSEQ multiplex PCR was the method, and the copy in TCRdb shows in-frame clones only, minus some. The table includes about 270,000 clones, approximately 86% detected once. Input material: PBMCs or T cells enriched from blood (not recorded which). The receptor source for this set is a woman aged 18-29 years who had recovered from COVID-19.

V gene TRBV5-1 combines with J gene TRBJ2-2; TRBD1 matches at 9 bases. V dropped 4 bases and J dropped 3; count of bases not matched to a gene: 4. Germline V gene sequence: CDR1 SGHRS, CDR2 YFSETQ. The CDR3 is 15 amino acids. CDR3 DNA sequence: TGCGCCAGCAGCACAAGGGACAGGGACACCGGGGAGCTGTTTTTT. Translating it yields CASSTRDRDTGELFF.

The chain joins TRBV5-1 to TRBJ1-2; a possible D gene is TRBD1 (5 bases). The CDR3 contains 12 residues. With 5 bases removed from V and 2 bases from J, the gap between germline ends came to 7 bases. Germline V lookup: CDR1 SGHRS, CDR2 YFSETQ. The CDR3, as DNA: TGCGCCAGCAGATCAGGGAACTATGGCTACACCTTC. As protein: CASRSGNYGYTF.

The rearrangement uses TRBV7-9 and TRBJ2-6; D is uncertain. Trimming took off 3 bases at V and 4 bases at J, with 13 bases between the two ends. The CDR3 is 16 residues long. Per the germline V gene, CDR1 is SEHNR and CDR2 is FQNEAQ (reference sequence). CDR3 in DNA: TGTGCCAGCAGCTTTCAGGCTGGGTTCGGGGCCAACGTCCTGACTTTC. This translates into CASSFQAGFGANVLTF.

J is TRBJ2-1 and V is TRBV4-3; TRBD2 aligns across 10 bases. Unmatched junction bases numbered 15, after V lost 4 bases and J lost 9 bases. The CDR3 covers 17 residues. Germline loops: CDR1 LGHNA, CDR2 YSLEER. The CDR3 protein is CASSLGTSGGAGSEQFF. In DNA, the CDR3 is TGCGCCAGCAGCCTGGGGACAAGCGGGGGGGCCGGAAGTGAGCAGTTCTTC.

V gene TRBV28 combines with J gene TRBJ1-4, with TRBD1 matching 7 bases. This CDR3 is 14 amino acids long. Germline CDR1 reads MDHEN; CDR2 reads SYDVKM. Unmatched junction bases numbered 9, after V lost 6 bases and J lost 8 bases. The DNA of the CDR3 is TGTGCCAGCAGCGAACAGGGGTCAAGGGAAAAACTGTTTTTT. Its protein is CASSEQGSREKLFF.

The V and J genes are TRBV15 and TRBJ2-1; 11 bases map to TRBD2. The germline CDR1 and CDR2 sequences are LNHNV and YYDKDF (reference sequence). Germline trimming cut 2 bases from V and 8 bases from J; bases unmatched to any gene: 8. This CDR3 comprises 16 residues. CDR3 amino acids: CATSRRSTSGAYEQFF. DNA for the CDR3: TGTGCCACCAGCAGACGCTCGACTAGCGGGGCCTATGAGCAGTTCTTC.

V is TRBV3-1 (or the pseudogene TRBV3-2) and J is TRBJ1-2; D is uncertain. The CDR3 runs to 13 residues. Germline V gene sequence: CDR1 LGHDT, CDR2 YNNKEL (reference sequence). V lost 1 base to trimming and J lost 6 bases, with 9 bases between them. The CDR3, as DNA: TGTGCCAGCAGCCAAGCCCCGTCCCATGGCTACACCTTC. It translates to CASSQAPSHGYTF.

This chain uses TRBV19 with TRBJ2-3, with no clear D. V gave up 5 bases and J gave up 2 bases, with 5 bases separating them. CDR1 is LNHDA, CDR2 SQIVND, per germline (reference sequence). This CDR3 comprises 12 residues. CDR3 amino acids: CASSQATDTQYF. The CDR3 nucleotides are TGTGCCAGTAGTCAGGCCACAGATACGCAGTATTTT.

The chain carries TRBV7-2 and TRBJ2-1; 8 bases map to TRBD1. Germline V lookup: CDR1 SGHTA, CDR2 FQGNSA. V lost 5 bases and J lost 7; bases outside the gene matches: 10. There are 15 residues in the CDR3. The CDR3 DNA is TGTGCCAGCAGCCCCATAGGTACAGGGGGGAATGAGCAGTTCTTC. Translation: CASSPIGTGGNEQFF.

The chain is built from TRBV6-5 and TRBJ1-2; D may be TRBD1 (6 bases). Per the germline V gene, CDR1 is MNHEY and CDR2 is SVGAGI. This CDR3 contains 15 residues. Between the trimmed V and J ends, which lost 5 bases and 2 bases, there was a span of 15 bases. CDR3 residues: CASSPTGTLNYGYTF. DNA of the CDR3: TGTGCCAGCAGTCCTACCGGGACACTAAACTATGGCTACACCTTC.

V usage is TRBV27 and J usage is TRBJ1-1; 9 nucleotides match TRBD1. The trim removed 3 bases at V and 11 bases at J, leaving 7 bases unmatched. Germline assignment: CDR1 MNHEY and CDR2 SMNVEV (reference sequence). The CDR3 sequence is 13 residues long. The CDR3 region is CASSFGGQGAAFF. In nucleotides, the CDR3 is TGTGCCAGCAGTTTCGGGGGACAGGGTGCGGCTTTCTTT.

The chain links TRBV3-1 (or the pseudogene TRBV3-2) to TRBJ2-5; a weak D match, TRBD1 (7 bases). The CDR3 sequence is 14 residues long. V was cut by 5 bases and J by 5 bases, with 15 bases left in between. Germline values: CDR1 LGHDT, CDR2 YNNKEL (reference sequence). The DNA of the CDR3 is TGTGCCAGCAGCGAGCCAGGGGGGTGGGAGACCCAGTACTTC. It encodes CASSEPGGWETQYF.

The chain links TRBV24-1 to TRBJ2-1; TRBD1 matches 7 bases. Germline-derived CDR1 and CDR2 are KGHDR and SFDVKD. The CDR3 covers 16 residues. V lost 6 bases, J lost 4 bases, and 11 bases stayed unmatched. The CDR3: CATSSGNQGVYNEQFF. The CDR3 DNA reads as TGTGCCACCAGTTCAGGGAACCAGGGGGTATACAATGAGCAGTTCTTC.

V usage is TRBV7-2 and J usage is TRBJ2-7; 7 nucleotides line up with TRBD1. Germline V lookup: CDR1 SGHTA, CDR2 FQGNSA. The ends lost 4 bases at V and 1 base at J; junction bases unmatched: 10. The CDR3 totals 16 residues. The CDR3 bases are TGTGCCAGCAGCTCGACAGGGTTAGGGGTATCCTACGAGCAGTACTTC. Amino acid sequence: CASSSTGLGVSYEQYF.

The chain has TRBV5-1 and TRBJ2-7; 10 bases agree with TRBD2. There are 15 residues in the CDR3. Germline loops: CDR1 SGHRS, CDR2 YFSETQ. The J segment lost 3 bases and the V segment lost 0 bases, leaving 3 bases of the junction unmatched. CDR3 nucleotides: TGCGCCAGCAGCTTGGGTACTAGCGGGGACTACGAGCAGTACTTC. It translates to CASSLGTSGDYEQYF.

This clone was seen a few times. This chain uses TRBV27 with TRBJ2-7, with D possibly matching TRBD2 (5 bases). Germline V gives CDR1 MNHEY, CDR2 SMNVEV (reference sequence). The length of the CDR3 is 13 residues. Deletions cut 5 bases from V and 4 bases from J, with 12 bases between. CDR3 sequence: CASSPFQRYEQYF. CDR3 in DNA: TGTGCCAGCAGTCCCTTTCAGCGGTACGAGCAGTACTTC.

The chain uses TRBV5-1 and TRBJ2-5; D call uncertain. The germline V gene has CDR1 SGHRS and CDR2 YFSETQ. Trimming stripped 1 base from V and 4 bases from J, with 5 bases between. The CDR3 is 12 amino acids. The CDR3 sequence is CASSLPSETQYF. For the CDR3, the DNA is TGCGCCAGCAGCTTGCCGTCAGAGACCCAGTACTTC.

This clone came up once. The chain is built from TRBV28 and TRBJ1-6; perhaps TRBD1 as D (5 bases). The CDR3 has 14 amino acids. Per germline, CDR1 MDHEN and CDR2 SYDVKM. V was shortened by 8 bases and J by 5 bases, with 13 bases between the two germline ends. For the CDR3, the DNA is TGTGCCAGCCTTACAGGTCCCGATAATTCACCCCTCCACTTT. Translating it yields CASLTGPDNSPLHF.

The V gene is TRBV15, the J gene TRBJ2-7; 8 bases fit TRBD1. The CDR3 spans 16 residues. Germline V gene sequence: CDR1 LNHNV, CDR2 YYDKDF (reference sequence). With 1 base clipped from V and 1 base from J, the junction kept 6 bases outside the gene matches. CDR3 amino acids: CATSRGWRQGSYEQYF. DNA of the CDR3: TGTGCCACCAGCAGAGGATGGAGACAGGGGTCCTACGAGCAGTACTTC. Full variable domain (rest looked up from reference TRBV15 and TRBJ2-7): DAMVIQNPRYQVTQFGKPVTLSCSQTLNHNVMYWYQQKSSQAPKLLFHYYDKDFNNEADTPDNFQSRRPNTSFCFLDIRSPGLGDTAMYLCATSRGWRQGSYEQYFGPGTRLTVT.

This rearrangement joins TRBV15 to TRBJ2-5; TRBD1 might be the D (6 bases). Trimming shortened V by 3 bases and J by 3 bases, and 14 bases separated the two germline ends. The CDR3 runs 15 residues. CDR1 is LNHNV and CDR2 is YYDKDF in the germline V gene (reference sequence). The CDR3 loop reads CATSSLRDNKETQYF. The CDR3 coding sequence is TGTGCCACCAGCAGCCTCCGGGACAACAAAGAGACCCAGTACTTC.

This sequence joins TRBV10-3 and TRBJ2-1; 8 bases fit TRBD2. V shed 5 bases, J shed 6 bases, and the junction held 12 bases outside the gene matches. Per germline, CDR1 ENHRY and CDR2 SYGVKD. The length of the CDR3 is 16 residues. The CDR3 coding sequence is TGTGCCATCAGTAAAGCAGCGGGGGCCCCCTCCAATGAGCAGTTCTTC. This gives the protein CAISKAAGAPSNEQFF.

This chain connects TRBV6-2 or TRBV6-3 to TRBJ2-2, with 8 bases matching TRBD1. V dropped 5 bases and J dropped 1; count of bases not matched to a gene: 3. This CDR3 is built from 15 residues. Germline CDR1 reads MNHEY; CDR2 reads SVGEGT. Written as DNA, the CDR3 is TGTGCCAGCAGTGACAGGGGTCGGAACACCGGGGAGCTGTTTTTT. Translation gives CASSDRGRNTGELFF.

The J gene is TRBJ2-3, the V gene TRBV27; 13 nucleotides match TRBD2. Germline CDR1 reads MNHEY; CDR2 reads SMNVEV (reference sequence). CDR3 length: 15 amino acids. After removal of 3 bases from V and 4 bases from J, the junction contained 1 base not matched to a gene. For the CDR3, the DNA is TGTGCCAGCAGTTTCACTAGCGGGAGGGCAGATACGCAGTATTTT. Translation: CASSFTSGRADTQYF.

The chain combines TRBV28 with TRBJ2-2; D is possibly TRBD2 (6 bases). The germline V gene has CDR1 MDHEN and CDR2 SYDVKM. The length of the CDR3 is 14 residues. V lost 8 bases and J 6 bases, leaving 16 bases between the germline ends. The CDR3 here is CASVGYGEAGELFF. CDR3 DNA: TGTGCCAGCGTTGGATATGGGGAGGCCGGGGAGCTGTTTTTT.

This sequence joins TRBV6-6 and TRBJ2-1, with D possibly being TRBD2 (6 bases). CDR1 is MNHNY and CDR2 is SVGAGI in the germline V gene (reference sequence). Trimming pared 5 bases from V and 3 bases from J, leaving 11 bases between. The CDR3 has 14 amino acids. This chain's CDR3 is CASSPGVYYNEQFF. CDR3 sequence (DNA): TGTGCCAGCAGTCCGGGAGTCTACTACAATGAGCAGTTCTTC.

This clone has only a few counts. The gene calls are TRBV27 and TRBJ1-2; D unresolved. CDR3 length equals 13 residues. Germline V CDR1 and CDR2: MNHEY, SMNVEV (reference sequence). Trimming stripped 3 bases from V and 4 bases from J, with 9 bases between. The CDR3 region has the DNA TGTGCCAGCAGTTTGGGCAGCCTCTATGGCTACACCTTC. Its protein is CASSLGSLYGYTF.

This clone was recorded only once. J is TRBJ2-7 and V is TRBV7-2, with 10 bases matching TRBD2. The CDR3 is made up of 17 amino acids. Germline trimming cut 1 base from V and 2 bases from J; bases unmatched to any gene: 8. Germline V gene sequence: CDR1 SGHTA, CDR2 FQGNSA. CDR3 sequence (DNA): TGTGCCAGCAGCTTAGTTGCACTAGCGGGACATCCCTACGAGCAGTACTTC. Protein: CASSLVALAGHPYEQYF.

CDR3 DNA sequence: TGCAGCGTTGAGGGGCAGGTGGTTGGAGCTTTCTTT. Residues: CSVEGQVVGAFF. V and J are TRBV29-1 and TRBJ1-1, with D possibly TRBD1 on 5 matching bases. Germline CDR1 is SQVTM and CDR2 is ANQGSEA. This CDR3 has 12 amino acids. V dropped 3 bases and J dropped 10 bases, with 15 bases sitting between them.

The chain joins TRBV6-5 to TRBJ1-3; D is unclear. V was cut by 8 bases and J by 1 base, with 12 bases left in between. CDR1 is MNHEY, CDR2 SVGAGI, per germline. The CDR3 consists of 14 residues. CDR3 sequence: CASRRTRSGNTIYF. DNA of the CDR3: TGTGCCAGCCGGCGGACTAGGTCTGGAAACACCATATATTTT.

The chain couples TRBV5-4 to TRBJ1-1, with D possibly matching TRBD1 (6 bases). The CDR3 totals 15 residues. The ends were cut back, 4 bases at V and 1 base at J, with 14 bases in the middle. In germline, CDR1 is SGHNT, CDR2 YYREEE (reference sequence). The CDR3 DNA is TGTGCCAGCAGCACGAAAAGACAGGCGAACACTGAAGCTTTCTTT. Translating it yields CASSTKRQANTEAFF.

This chain links TRBV19 with TRBJ1-1, with D possibly being TRBD1 (5 bases). The CDR3 has 14 amino acids. V gave up 6 bases and J gave up 1 base, with 12 bases separating them. From germline, CDR1 is LNHDA and CDR2 SQIVND (reference sequence). In nucleotides, the CDR3 is TGTGCCAGTAGCTCAGGGTTCAGGAACACTGAAGCTTTCTTT. It is translated as CASSSGFRNTEAFF.

This clone was seen a few times. This chain joins TRBV11-3 and TRBJ1-2; D not certain. This CDR3 spans 15 amino acids. V gave up 4 bases and J gave up 2 bases, with 14 bases separating them. The germline gives CDR1 SGHNT, CDR2 YENEEA. The CDR3 protein is CASSSFTHTNYGYTF. As DNA, the CDR3 is TGTGCCAGCAGCTCGTTTACGCATACAAACTATGGCTACACCTTC.